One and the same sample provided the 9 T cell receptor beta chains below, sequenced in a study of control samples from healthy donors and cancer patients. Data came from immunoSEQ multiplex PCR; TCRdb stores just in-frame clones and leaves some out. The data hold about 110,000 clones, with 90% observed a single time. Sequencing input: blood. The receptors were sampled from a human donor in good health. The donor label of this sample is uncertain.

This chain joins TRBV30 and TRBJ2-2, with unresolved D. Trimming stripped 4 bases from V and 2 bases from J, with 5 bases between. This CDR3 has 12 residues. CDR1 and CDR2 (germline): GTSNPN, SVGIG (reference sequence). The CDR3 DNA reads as TGTGCCTGGAAACTCAACACCGGGGAGCTGTTTTTT. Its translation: CAWKLNTGELFF.

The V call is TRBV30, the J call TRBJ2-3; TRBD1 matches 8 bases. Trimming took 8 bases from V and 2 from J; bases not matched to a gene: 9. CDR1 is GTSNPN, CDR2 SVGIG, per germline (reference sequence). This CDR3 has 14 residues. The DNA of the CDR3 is TGTGCCCGACGGACAGGGCTACCCACAGATACGCAGTATTTT. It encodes CARRTGLPTDTQYF.

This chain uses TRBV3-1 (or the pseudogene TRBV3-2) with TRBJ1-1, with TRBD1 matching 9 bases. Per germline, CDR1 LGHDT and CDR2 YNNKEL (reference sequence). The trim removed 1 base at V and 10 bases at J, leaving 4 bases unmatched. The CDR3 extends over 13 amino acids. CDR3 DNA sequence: TGTGCCAGCAGCCAAGTGGGACAGGGAAGAGCTTTCTTT. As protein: CASSQVGQGRAFF.

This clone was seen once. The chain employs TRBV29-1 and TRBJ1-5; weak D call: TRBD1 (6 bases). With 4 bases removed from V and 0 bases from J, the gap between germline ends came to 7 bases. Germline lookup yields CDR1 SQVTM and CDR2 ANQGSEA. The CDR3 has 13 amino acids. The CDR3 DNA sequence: TGCAGCGTTGCGGACAGTAGCAATCAGCCCCAGCATTTT. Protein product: CSVADSSNQPQHF.

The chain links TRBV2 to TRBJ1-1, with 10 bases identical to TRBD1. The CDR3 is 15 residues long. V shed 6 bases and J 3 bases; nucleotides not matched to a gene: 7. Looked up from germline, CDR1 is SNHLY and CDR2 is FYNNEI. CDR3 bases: TGTGCCAGCAGCCCCGGACAGGGGGGGTACACTGAAGCTTTCTTT. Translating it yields CASSPGQGGYTEAFF.

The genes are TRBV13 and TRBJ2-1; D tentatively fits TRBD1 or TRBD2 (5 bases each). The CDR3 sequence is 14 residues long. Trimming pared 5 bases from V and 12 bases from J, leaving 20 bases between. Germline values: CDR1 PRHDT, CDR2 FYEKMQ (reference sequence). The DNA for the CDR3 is TGTGCCAGCAGCCCTCGGGACCGCACTTGGGGGCAGTTCTTC. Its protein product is CASSPRDRTWGQFF.

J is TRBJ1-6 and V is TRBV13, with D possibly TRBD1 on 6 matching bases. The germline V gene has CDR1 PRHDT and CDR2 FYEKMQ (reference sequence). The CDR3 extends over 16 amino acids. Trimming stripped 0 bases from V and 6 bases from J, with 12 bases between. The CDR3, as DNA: TGTGCCAGCAGCTTAGGCCGTCAGGGGATTAATTCACCCCTCCACTTT. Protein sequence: CASSLGRQGINSPLHF.

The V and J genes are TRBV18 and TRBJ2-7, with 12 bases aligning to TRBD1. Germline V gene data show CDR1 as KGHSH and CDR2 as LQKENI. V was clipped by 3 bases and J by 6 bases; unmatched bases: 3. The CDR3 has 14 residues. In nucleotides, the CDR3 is TGTGCCAGCTCACCGGGACAGGGGGCTAGCGAGCAGTACTTC. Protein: CASSPGQGASEQYF.

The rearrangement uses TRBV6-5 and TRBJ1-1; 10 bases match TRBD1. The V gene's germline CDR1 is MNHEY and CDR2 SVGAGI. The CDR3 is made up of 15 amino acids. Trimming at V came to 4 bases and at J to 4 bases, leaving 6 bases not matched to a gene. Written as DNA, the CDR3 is TGTGCCAGCAGTTTCTTGGACAGGGGGGGCACTGAAGCTTTCTTT. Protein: CASSFLDRGGTEAFF.